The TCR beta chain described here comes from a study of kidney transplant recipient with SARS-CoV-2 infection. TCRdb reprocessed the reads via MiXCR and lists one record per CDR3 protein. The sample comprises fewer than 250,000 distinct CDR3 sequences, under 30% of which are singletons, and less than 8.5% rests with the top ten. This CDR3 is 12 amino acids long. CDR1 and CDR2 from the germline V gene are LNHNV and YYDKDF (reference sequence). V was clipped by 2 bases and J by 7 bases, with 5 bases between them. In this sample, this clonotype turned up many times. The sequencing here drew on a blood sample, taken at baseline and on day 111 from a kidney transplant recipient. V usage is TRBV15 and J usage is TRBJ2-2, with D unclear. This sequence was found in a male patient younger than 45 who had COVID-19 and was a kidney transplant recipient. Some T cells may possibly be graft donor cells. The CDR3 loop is CATSRSRGELFF. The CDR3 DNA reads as TGTGCCACCAGCAGATCACGCGGGGAGCTGTTTTTT.